Each of the 10 T cell receptor beta chains below was sequenced from the same sample in a study of CD8 T cells in Susac syndrome. Reverse transcription used roughly 0.5 to 1 ug RNA and random hexamers. TCRdb recomputed calls from the immunoSEQ multiplex PCR reads with MiXCR, one row per CDR3 protein. The sample yields under 250,000 distinct CDR3 sequences, 85% to 95% seen once. Specimen: CD4+ T cells from PBMCs. The receptors were sampled from a human donor with Susac syndrome.

V gene TRBV20-1 combines with J gene TRBJ2-3; TRBD2 might be the D (7 bases). V shed 3 bases and J shed 2 bases, with 15 bases lying between them. Germline V CDR1 and CDR2: DFQATT, SNEGSKA (reference sequence). This CDR3 comprises 15 residues. The CDR3 region has the DNA TGCAGTGCTAGTCCCGCGGGGGCCGCCACAGATACGCAGTATTTT. Translating it yields CSASPAGAATDTQYF.

The chain employs TRBV6-5 and TRBJ1-2; TRBD1 aligns across 9 bases. The ends lost 4 bases at V and 4 bases at J; junction bases unmatched: 10. The germline gives CDR1 MNHEY, CDR2 SVGAGI. The CDR3 has 16 residues. Here the CDR3 DNA reads TGTGCCAGCAGTTTCAAGACAGGGGGAGGCTTCTATGGCTACACCTTC. Translating gives CASSFKTGGGFYGYTF.

The rearrangement uses TRBV30 and TRBJ2-6; weak D call: TRBD1 (6 bases). The V gene's germline CDR1 is GTSNPN and CDR2 SVGIG (reference sequence). The CDR3 length is 15 residues. Trimming left V 0 bases short and J 2 bases short, with 8 bases between. CDR3 sequence reads: CAWSVGGAGANVLTF. The CDR3 DNA follows: TGTGCCTGGAGTGTAGGGGGAGCTGGGGCCAACGTCCTGACTTTC.

The rearrangement uses TRBV3-1 and TRBJ1-2; D possibly corresponds to TRBD1 (5 bases). The CDR3 has 17 residues. CDR1 LGHDT and CDR2 YNNKEL come from the germline V gene (reference sequence). The ends were cut back, 5 bases at V and 2 bases at J, with 21 bases in the middle. The CDR3: CASSKFSDSQQNYGYTF. CDR3 DNA sequence: TGTGCCAGCAGCAAGTTTTCCGACAGCCAACAGAACTATGGCTACACCTTC.

The chain combines TRBV20-1 with TRBJ2-7; TRBD2 matches 7 bases. The germline V gene has CDR1 DFQATT and CDR2 SNEGSKA (reference sequence). With V trimmed by 0 bases and J by 4 bases, 6 bases remained unmatched. This CDR3 region has 14 residues. In DNA, the CDR3 is TGCAGTGCTAGAGAGAGTCAGGGAGGGTACGAGCAGTACTTC. This gives the protein CSARESQGGYEQYF.

In regard to this clonotype: Relative to the germline gene, one junction end is altered; a read error may explain this. V is TRBV30 and J is TRBJ2-1, with 8 bases aligning to TRBD1. This CDR3 comprises 12 residues. The germline CDR1 and CDR2 sequences are GTSNPN and SVGIG (reference sequence). CDR3 loop: CAWSFWDRPSLF. In DNA, the CDR3 is TGTGCCTGGAGTTTCTGGGACAGGCCTTCACTCTTC.

The chain recombines TRBV6-6 with TRBJ1-2; 9 positions agree with TRBD1. The CDR3 extends over 15 amino acids. Germline V lookup: CDR1 MNHNY, CDR2 SVGAGI (reference sequence). V shed 2 bases and J 8 bases; nucleotides not matched to a gene: 9. The CDR3 DNA reads TGTGCCAGCAGTTACCGGTCGGGACAGGGCTCCGGCTACACCTTC. Its protein is CASSYRSGQGSGYTF.

The chain recombines TRBV6-1 with TRBJ1-1; D gene ambiguous. The V end was cut by 3 bases, the J end by 2 bases, with 16 bases between. Germline V CDR1 and CDR2: MNHNS, SASEGT. The CDR3 is 16 residues long. The CDR3 region has the DNA TGTGCCAGCAGTGAGGGGTTACACCGGGGTAACACTGAAGCTTTCTTT. This codes for CASSEGLHRGNTEAFF.

This chain connects TRBV11-2 to TRBJ2-5; no clear D. The CDR3 covers 12 residues. Germline V gene data show CDR1 as SGHAT and CDR2 as FQNNGV. V gave up 5 bases and J gave up 4 bases, with 8 bases separating them. CDR3 region: CASSVNRETQYF. DNA of the CDR3: TGTGCCAGCAGCGTGAACCGAGAGACCCAGTACTTC.

This clonotype was seen a single time. V usage is TRBV3-1 and J usage is TRBJ2-3; weak D call: TRBD2 (5 bases). The germline V gene has CDR1 LGHDT and CDR2 YNNKEL (reference sequence). The CDR3 is 15 amino acids. V shed 1 base and J shed 0 bases, with 8 bases lying between them. CDR3 nucleotide sequence: TGTGCCAGCAGCCAAGCCCGGACTAGCACAGATACGCAGTATTTT. It codes for CASSQARTSTDTQYF.